Shown below are 9 T cell receptor beta chains from a single sample sequenced in a study of blood T cell repertoires in COVID-19. The data were produced by immunoSEQ multiplex PCR, yet TCRdb's version contains in-frame clones alone and is incomplete. Of approximately 480,000 clones listed, 85% to 90% were seen once; the top ten hold approximately 0.9%. The sequenced sample was peripheral blood. Receptors originate from a man aged 18 to 30 with COVID-19, enrolled during active disease.

This chain links TRBV11-2 with TRBJ2-5; the match to TRBD1 covers 9 bases. This CDR3 has 16 amino acids. Germline V CDR1 and CDR2: SGHAT, FQNNGV. The J segment lost 5 bases and the V segment lost 4 bases, leaving 11 bases of the junction unmatched. CDR3: CASSSPHHRGLETQYF. CDR3 sequence (DNA): TGTGCCAGCAGCTCTCCGCATCACAGGGGGCTGGAGACCCAGTACTTC.

This chain links TRBV7-9 with TRBJ2-7, with D unclear. From germline, CDR1 is SEHNR and CDR2 FQNEAQ (reference sequence). The CDR3 extends over 13 amino acids. Trimming cost V 2 bases and J 1 base, with 6 bases left between them. The CDR3 DNA sequence: TGTGCCAGCAGCTTAATTGAGTCCTACGAGCAGTACTTC. Amino acid sequence: CASSLIESYEQYF.

This clone was found a few times. This rearrangement joins TRBV4-1 to TRBJ1-5, with D possibly matching TRBD1 (6 bases). Germline CDR1 and CDR2: MGHRA and YSYEKL. This CDR3 region has 17 residues. V was shortened by 0 bases and J by 1 base, with 13 bases between the two germline ends. DNA for the CDR3: TGCGCCAGCAGCCAAGAACAGGGCCGGGGAAGCAATCAGCCCCAGCATTTT. Its translation is CASSQEQGRGSNQPQHF.

The chain combines TRBV11-3 with TRBJ2-7; a possible D gene is TRBD1 (5 bases). V was trimmed by 0 bases and J by 0 bases, leaving 9 bases between them. The CDR3 spans 15 residues. Germline values: CDR1 SGHNT, CDR2 YENEEA. The DNA of the CDR3 is TGTGCCAGCAGCTTAGACCAGGGTGACTCCTACGAGCAGTACTTC. It yields the protein CASSLDQGDSYEQYF.

The chain is built from TRBV29-1 and TRBJ2-5; 10 nucleotides agree with TRBD1. Germline V gene lookup returns CDR1 SQVTM and CDR2 ANQGSEA. The ends lost 7 bases at V and 2 bases at J; junction bases unmatched: 7. CDR3 length: 14 amino acids. CDR3 amino acids: CSGVPGQGQETQYF. CDR3 nucleotides: TGCAGCGGGGTCCCGGGACAGGGGCAAGAGACCCAGTACTTC.

This clone was found once. Other DNA sequences in the sample encode the same CDR3. The chain combines TRBV5-4 with TRBJ1-2, with 7 bases identical to TRBD1. CDR1 and CDR2 (germline): SGHNT, YYREEE (reference sequence). Trimming took 4 bases from V and 2 from J; bases not matched to a gene: 8. CDR3 length: 15 amino acids. The DNA for the CDR3 is TGTGCCAGCAGCCCACGACAGGGACGCAACTATGGCTACACCTTC. Translating gives CASSPRQGRNYGYTF.

This rearrangement joins TRBV5-6 to TRBJ1-4, with D tentatively TRBD1 (6 bases). In germline, CDR1 is SGHDT, CDR2 YYEEEE. Between the trimmed V and J ends, which lost 0 bases and 3 bases, there was a span of 15 bases. The CDR3 runs to 17 residues. The CDR3 DNA reads TGTGCCAGCAGCTTGGACAGGGCTCTACTTCCTAATGAAAAACTGTTTTTT. Its protein is CASSLDRALLPNEKLFF. The full variable domain, rest sourced from reference TRBV5-6 and TRBJ1-4, is DAGVTQSPTHLIKTRGQQVTLRCSPKSGHDTVSWYQQALGQGPQFIFQYYEEEERQRGNFPDRFSGHQFPNYSSELNVNALLLGDSALYLCASSLDRALLPNEKLFFGSGTQLSVL.

The CDR3 DNA follows: TGTGCCAGCAGCCCGGAGGCGGGACTAGCGAGCCCATACAATGAGCAGTTCTTC. Translation gives CASSPEAGLASPYNEQFF. The gene calls are TRBV5-4 and TRBJ2-1; 10 bases line up with TRBD2. The CDR3 extends over 18 amino acids. The ends lost 4 bases at V and 4 bases at J; junction bases unmatched: 14. The germline gives CDR1 SGHNT, CDR2 YYREEE (reference sequence). Drawing the rest from reference TRBV5-4 and TRBJ2-1, the complete variable domain is ETGVTQSPTHLIKTRGQQVTLRCSSQSGHNTVSWYQQALGQGPQFIFQYYREEENGRGNFPPRFSGLQFPNYSSELNVNALELDDSALYLCASSPEAGLASPYNEQFFGPGTRLTVL.

The J gene is TRBJ2-3, the V gene TRBV29-1; TRBD2 matches 11 bases. The CDR3 runs 16 residues. J was trimmed by 0 bases and V by 6 bases; bases with no gene match: 8. Germline lookup yields CDR1 SQVTM and CDR2 ANQGSEA. CDR3 sequence reads: CSVEGLAEFSTDTQYF. The CDR3 region has the DNA TGCAGCGTCGAGGGACTAGCGGAATTTAGCACAGATACGCAGTATTTT.